The next 27 T cell receptor beta chains were all read from a single sample in a study of T cell repertoires in cytomegalovirus infection. TCRdb analysed the reads with MiXCR anew, one entry per CDR3 protein. This sample has approximately 260,000 distinct CDR3 sequences, with about a sixth found just once. The sequencing sample was made of CD8+ T cells from PBMCs. These receptors were taken from a human donor in good health (CMV status not recorded). Some clones in this sample may be carry-over from other donors' samples.

This clonotype was recorded many times. The chain couples TRBV28 to TRBJ1-2; tentative D call: TRBD1 (6 bases). The germline CDR1 and CDR2 sequences are MDHEN and SYDVKM. The CDR3 sequence is 15 residues long. V gave up 5 bases and J gave up 3 bases, with 16 bases separating them. The CDR3 DNA is TGTGCCAGCAGTGAGACAGGTCGGGTTGACTATGGCTACACCTTC. It is translated as CASSETGRVDYGYTF.

The table lists this clonotype with a count of one. A much larger clone sits a single nucleotide away, making a read error possible. The V and J genes are TRBV7-3 and TRBJ1-1; D possibly corresponds to TRBD1 (5 bases). This CDR3 has 13 amino acids. Looked up from germline, CDR1 is SGHTA and CDR2 is FQGTGA. CDR3 sequence (DNA): TGTGCCAGCAGCTATGATAATGGGGCTGAAGATTTCTTT. Translating it yields CASSYDNGAEDFF.

This clonotype was seen a handful of times. J is TRBJ2-5 and V is TRBV12-3 or TRBV12-4; TRBD2 aligns across 14 bases. CDR3 length equals 15 residues. Trimming removed 4 bases from V and 5 bases from J; junction bases left unmatched: 3. This CDR3 reads CASSWTSGGLETQYF. CDR3 in DNA: TGTGCCAGCAGTTGGACTAGCGGGGGGCTTGAGACCCAGTACTTC.

This clonotype was found a few times. The genes are TRBV4-2 and TRBJ1-1, with D possibly matching TRBD1 (6 bases). In germline, CDR1 is LGHNA, CDR2 YNFKEQ. The CDR3 sequence is 14 residues long. V was pared by 1 base and J by 5 bases, with 11 bases between. Written as DNA, the CDR3 is TGTGCCAGCAGCCAAGCCGTAACAGGGACTGAAGCTTTCTTT. Translated, it gives CASSQAVTGTEAFF.

There are many counts of this clonotype. The chain uses TRBV7-2 and TRBJ1-6; tentatively, D is TRBD1 (5 bases). Germline values: CDR1 SGHTA, CDR2 FQGNSA. V was trimmed by 1 base and J by 10 bases, leaving 20 bases between them. The CDR3 covers 17 residues. The CDR3 bases are TGTGCCAGCAGCTTAGGTTCAGGGTACGGGCTGTGGTCACCCCTCCACTTT. It codes for CASSLGSGYGLWSPLHF.

This clonotype has at least ten counts. The chain combines TRBV7-9 with TRBJ1-2; unclear D gene. The germline CDR1 and CDR2 sequences are SEHNR and FQNEAQ (reference sequence). The CDR3 runs to 13 residues. Between the trimmed V and J ends, which lost 5 bases and 1 base, there was a span of 8 bases. The CDR3 reads CASSPLLNYGYTF. In DNA form, the CDR3 reads TGTGCCAGCAGCCCACTCCTTAACTATGGCTACACCTTC.

There are many counts of this clonotype. The chain has TRBV25-1 and TRBJ2-3; 7 bases line up with TRBD1. This CDR3 has 18 amino acids. V was clipped by 0 bases and J by 4 bases; unmatched bases: 13. Looked up from germline, CDR1 is MGHDK and CDR2 is SYGVNS. DNA of the CDR3: TGTGCCAGCAGTGAATATATTAAGGCAGGGGGACCCGCAGATACGCAGTATTTT. Translating it yields CASSEYIKAGGPADTQYF.

This clonotype was seen only a few times. This CDR3 reads CASSSTQGSRRTDTQYF. The CDR3 nucleotides read TGTGCCAGCAGCTCTACTCAGGGGAGCCGCCGCACAGATACGCAGTATTTT. The chain carries TRBV11-2 and TRBJ2-3, with D maybe TRBD1 (6 bases). Germline V CDR1 and CDR2: SGHAT, FQNNGV. This CDR3 is 17 amino acids long. The V end was cut by 4 bases, the J end by 1 base, with 18 bases between.

This clonotype has ten or more counts. The chain couples TRBV7-2 to TRBJ1-5; 7 bases line up with TRBD1. J lost 6 bases, V lost 0 bases, and 2 bases had no gene match. This CDR3 spans 14 amino acids. From germline, CDR1 is SGHTA and CDR2 FQGNSA. CDR3 sequence: CASSLAGGRQPQHF. The CDR3, as DNA: TGTGCCAGCAGCTTAGCAGGGGGCCGTCAGCCCCAGCATTTT.

This clonotype was found many times. The CDR3, as DNA: TGTGCCAGCAGCTTACATGGGACAGGGGGCGCCGGGGCAGATACGCAGTATTTT. This encodes CASSLHGTGGAGADTQYF. This chain joins TRBV7-2 and TRBJ2-3; 12 bases fit TRBD1. The V gene's germline CDR1 is SGHTA and CDR2 FQGNSA. Trimming cost V 2 bases and J 4 bases; bases outside gene matches: 10. The CDR3 is 18 residues long.

The genes are TRBV9 and TRBJ2-7; D possibly corresponds to TRBD2 (6 bases). CDR3 length equals 14 residues. Germline V gene data show CDR1 as SGDLS and CDR2 as YYNGEE. Deletions cut 6 bases from V and 3 bases from J, with 16 bases between. The CDR3: CASNSNGGFYEQYF. DNA of the CDR3: TGTGCCAGCAACTCGAACGGAGGGTTCTACGAGCAGTACTTC.

The chain has TRBV4-3 and TRBJ2-1; D perhaps matches TRBD2 (7 bases). Per the germline V gene, CDR1 is LGHNA and CDR2 is YSLEER. Trimming took 0 bases from V and 7 from J, leaving 16 bases between them. The length of the CDR3 is 16 residues. Here the CDR3 reads CASSQDMGGLLNEQFF. Here the CDR3 DNA reads TGCGCCAGCAGCCAAGATATGGGGGGGCTTTTAAATGAGCAGTTCTTC.

V gene TRBV5-4 combines with J gene TRBJ2-7; weak D call: TRBD1 (6 bases). The CDR3 loop spans 13 amino acids. Per germline, CDR1 SGHNT and CDR2 YYREEE (reference sequence). Deletions cut 2 bases from V and 5 bases from J, with 11 bases between. The CDR3 reads CASSLQGSDEQYF. The CDR3 DNA sequence: TGTGCCAGCAGCTTACAGGGTTCAGACGAGCAGTACTTC.

The rearrangement links TRBV5-4 to TRBJ2-3; D may be TRBD2 (6 bases). Looked up from germline, CDR1 is SGHNT and CDR2 is YYREEE (reference sequence). This CDR3 spans 17 amino acids. The ends were cut back, 3 bases at V and 0 bases at J, with 17 bases in the middle. Written as DNA, the CDR3 is TGTGCCAGCAGCTCGGGTTTTAGCGGAACTAGCACAGATACGCAGTATTTT. It translates to CASSSGFSGTSTDTQYF.

The chain carries TRBV20-1 and TRBJ1-1, with a possible D match to TRBD1 (5 bases). This CDR3 contains 15 residues. The V end lost 0 bases, the J end lost 3 bases, and 14 bases lay between the germline ends. Germline CDR1 reads DFQATT; CDR2 reads SNEGSKA (reference sequence). In DNA, the CDR3 is TGCAGTGCTAGAGATCACGCAGGGATGGACACTGAAGCTTTCTTT. This translates into CSARDHAGMDTEAFF.

This clonotype was counted ten times or more. The chain has TRBV19 and TRBJ2-2, with a possible D match to TRBD1 (6 bases). V was clipped by 4 bases and J by 1 base, with 16 bases between them. This CDR3 comprises 17 residues. Germline V gene data show CDR1 as LNHDA and CDR2 as SQIVND (reference sequence). The CDR3 here is CASSTQGPKMNTGELFF. CDR3 coding DNA: TGTGCCAGTAGTACACAGGGCCCTAAGATGAACACCGGGGAGCTGTTTTTT.

This clonotype came up a few times. The chain combines TRBV7-9 with TRBJ2-1; 7 bases are a match to TRBD1. After removal of 5 bases from V and 8 bases from J, the junction contained 9 bases not matched to a gene. The CDR3 length is 14 residues. Germline V lookup: CDR1 SEHNR, CDR2 FQNEAQ (reference sequence). CDR3 protein: CASSRGDSPHEQFF. The CDR3 coding sequence is TGTGCCAGCAGCCGAGGGGACAGTCCGCATGAGCAGTTCTTC.

J is TRBJ2-3 and V is TRBV7-8; no firm D call. Germline V CDR1 and CDR2: SGHVS, FQNEAQ. Trimming removed 3 bases from V and 6 bases from J, with 13 bases in between. The CDR3 sequence is 14 residues long. DNA for the CDR3: TGTGCCAGCAGCTTGGCCCCCTCCCGCGATACGCAGTATTTT. It translates to CASSLAPSRDTQYF.

This clonotype showed up many times. V is TRBV28 and J is TRBJ1-5; D gene uncertain. Germline-derived CDR1 and CDR2 are MDHEN and SYDVKM. V lost 6 bases, J lost 3 bases, and 12 bases lay in between. The CDR3 runs to 14 residues. CDR3 nucleotides: TGTGCCAGCAGCTTGGGAGGATACAATCAGCCCCAGCATTTT. Translated, it gives CASSLGGYNQPQHF.

In its sample, this clonotype was seen a few times. J is TRBJ2-7 and V is TRBV19; 7 nucleotides line up with TRBD1. The CDR3 has 13 amino acids. Trimming cost V 4 bases and J 2 bases; bases outside gene matches: 2. Per germline, CDR1 LNHDA and CDR2 SQIVND (reference sequence). This CDR3 is CASSRQGAYEQYF. The CDR3, as DNA: TGTGCCAGTAGTAGACAGGGAGCCTACGAGCAGTACTTC. The complete variable domain, with remaining parts taken from reference TRBV19 and TRBJ2-7, reads DGGITQSPKYLFRKEGQNVTLSCEQNLNHDAMYWYRQDPGQGLRLIYYSQIVNDFQKGDIAEGYSVSREKKESFPLTVTSAQKNPTAFYLCASSRQGAYEQYFGPGTRLTVT.

The gene calls are TRBV20-1 and TRBJ2-7; either TRBD1 or TRBD2 may fit D (5 bases each). The V gene's germline CDR1 is DFQATT and CDR2 SNEGSKA (reference sequence). CDR3 length equals 13 residues. The V gene lost 1 base and the J gene lost 3 bases, with 10 bases spanning the gap. In nucleotides, the CDR3 is TGCAGTGCTAGAGTCTTGGGGGTCTACGAGCAGTACTTC. Translated: CSARVLGVYEQYF.

The chain couples TRBV7-9 to TRBJ1-4, with D perhaps TRBD1 (6 bases). CDR3 length: 15 residues. CDR1 SEHNR and CDR2 FQNEAQ come from the germline V gene (reference sequence). The V end lost 6 bases, the J end lost 6 bases, and 17 bases lay between the germline ends. CDR3 residues: CASSLVGGADEKLFF. In DNA form, the CDR3 reads TGTGCCAGCAGTCTCGTTGGGGGGGCAGATGAAAAACTGTTTTTT.

V and J are TRBV5-5 and TRBJ1-1; 7 nucleotides match TRBD1. The CDR3 loop spans 14 amino acids. Germline values: CDR1 SGHKS, CDR2 YYEKEE (reference sequence). V was pared by 0 bases and J by 11 bases, with 10 bases of the junction left unmatched. The DNA of the CDR3 is TGTGCCAGCAGCTTGGGGACAGGCGAAAGGGGGGCTTTCTTT. Its protein product is CASSLGTGERGAFF. The variable domain in full, with the rest retrieved from reference TRBV5-5 and TRBJ1-1, is DAGVTQSPTHLIKTRGQQVTLRCSPISGHKSVSWYQQVLGQGPQFIFQYYEKEERGRGNFPDRFSARQFPNYSSELNVNALLLGDSALYLCASSLGTGERGAFFGQGTRLTVV.

The chain carries TRBV4-3 and TRBJ2-1, with TRBD2 matching over 11 bases. Trimming at V came to 0 bases and at J to 9 bases, leaving 13 bases not matched to a gene. The CDR3 is made up of 18 amino acids. The V gene's germline CDR1 is LGHNA and CDR2 YSLEER. The DNA for the CDR3 is TGCGCCAGCAGCCAAGATGGGATAGCGGGGGGGGCTGCCGGTGAGCAGTTCTTC. Translating it yields CASSQDGIAGGAAGEQFF.

This clonotype came up many times. The J gene is TRBJ2-3, the V gene TRBV5-4, with TRBD2 as a possible D gene (6 bases). The CDR3 contains 15 residues. V lost 1 base and J lost 5, with 14 bases in between. Germline V CDR1 and CDR2: SGHNT, YYREEE (reference sequence). CDR3 sequence reads: CASSLTGEDRDTQYF. In DNA form, the CDR3 reads TGTGCCAGCAGCTTGACCGGGGAGGATAGAGATACGCAGTATTTT.

This clonotype was picked up a small number of times. The germline gene is not matched at one end of the junction; a read error may be the cause. The chain links TRBV6-6 to TRBJ2-5; TRBD1 matches 9 bases. CDR1 MNHNY and CDR2 SVGAGI come from the germline V gene (reference sequence). The CDR3 extends over 13 amino acids. CDR3: CASSYVFKGQGLF. CDR3 DNA sequence: TGTGCCAGCAGTTACGTGTTTAAGGGACAGGGCTTGTTC.

This clonotype appeared many times. The chain couples TRBV6-5 to TRBJ1-1; 7 bases fit TRBD1. This CDR3 has 14 amino acids. Germline assignment: CDR1 MNHEY and CDR2 SVGAGI. V lost 2 bases, J lost 7 bases, and 7 bases stayed unmatched. CDR3 amino acids: CASSYRGLSGEAFF. In DNA form, the CDR3 reads TGTGCCAGCAGTTACAGGGGGCTATCAGGTGAAGCTTTCTTT.